The 30 T cell receptor beta chains below all came from one sample that was sequenced in a study of TIL therapy for anti-PD-1-resistant metastatic lung cancer. Indicated time point: pre-treatment sample, taken before nivolumab and TIL therapy. The immunoSEQ assay was v3. Generated by immunoSEQ multiplex PCR, the TCRdb table keeps only in-frame clones and is missing some. This sample has tens of thousands of clones, with approximately 79% found just once. Sample: blood, taken at baseline. The receptors originated from a man between 65 and 79 years old with non-small cell lung cancer.

CDR3 nucleotides: TGTGCTCGGGGGGGACAAGTGAACACCGGGGAGCTGTTTTTT. This translates into CARGGQVNTGELFF. V usage is TRBV30 and J usage is TRBJ2-2; 8 nucleotides agree with TRBD2. From germline, CDR1 is GTSNPN and CDR2 SVGIG (reference sequence). CDR3 length: 14 amino acids.

This chain uses TRBV28 with TRBJ1-2; 9 positions agree with TRBD1. CDR1 MDHEN and CDR2 SYDVKM come from the germline V gene. This CDR3 is 14 amino acids long. Unmatched junction bases numbered 12, after V lost 8 bases and J lost 8 bases. DNA of the CDR3: TGTGCCAGCGGGGAGACAAACAGGGGGCAAGGCTACACCTTC. Translation gives CASGETNRGQGYTF.

The chain links TRBV29-1 to TRBJ2-1, with unresolved D. Germline V gene data show CDR1 as SQVTM and CDR2 as ANQGSEA. The length of the CDR3 is 13 residues. V lost 2 bases, J lost 5 bases, and 10 bases lay in between. The chain's CDR3 is CSVELPAHNEQFF. The CDR3 DNA follows: TGCAGCGTTGAATTACCGGCACACAATGAGCAGTTCTTC.

J is TRBJ1-2 and V is TRBV9, with 9 bases identical to TRBD1. The CDR3 is 16 residues long. Germline trimming cut 3 bases from V and 4 bases from J; bases unmatched to any gene: 10. The germline V gene has CDR1 SGDLS and CDR2 YYNGEE. The CDR3 region is CASSGDETGGVYGYTF. CDR3 coding DNA: TGTGCCAGCAGCGGAGATGAGACAGGGGGGGTCTATGGCTACACCTTC. The variable domain in full, completed from reference TRBV9 and TRBJ1-2, reads DSGVTQTPKHLITATGQRVTLRCSPRSGDLSVYWYQQSLDQGLQFLIQYYNGEERAKGNILERFSAQQFPDLHSELNLSSLELGDSALYFCASSGDETGGVYGYTFGSGTRLTVV.

CDR3 in DNA: TGTGCCAGCAGCTTAGTGGGTAGCGGGGCAACTAATGAGCAGTTCTTC. This gives the protein CASSLVGSGATNEQFF. The gene calls are TRBV7-2 and TRBJ2-1; 8 bases align to TRBD2. The CDR3 runs to 16 residues. The V and J ends lost 1 base and 7 bases, in that order; junction bases with no gene match: 9. Germline loops: CDR1 SGHTA, CDR2 FQGNSA.

V gene TRBV5-1 combines with J gene TRBJ2-4; 12 bases agree with TRBD2. The CDR3 has 15 amino acids. Germline V gene sequence: CDR1 SGHRS, CDR2 YFSETQ. The ends lost 1 base at V and 10 bases at J; junction bases unmatched: 6. CDR3 sequence (DNA): TGCGCCAGCAGCTTGTCGCCTAGCGGGAGGGAAATTCAGTACTTC. Protein: CASSLSPSGREIQYF. The whole variable domain, filled in from reference TRBV5-1 and TRBJ2-4, reads KAGVTQTPRYLIKTRGQQVTLSCSPISGHRSVSWYQQTPGQGLQFLFEYFSETQRNKGNFPGRFSGRQFSNSRSEMNVSTLELGDSALYLCASSLSPSGREIQYFGAGTRLSVL.

The V and J genes are TRBV29-1 and TRBJ2-1; tentatively, D is TRBD2 (6 bases). The CDR3 consists of 11 residues. Germline CDR1 SQVTM, CDR2 ANQGSEA. Trimming cost V 6 bases and J 6 bases, with 9 bases left between them. This CDR3 reads CSVREFNEQFF. The DNA of the CDR3 is TGCAGCGTCCGGGAGTTCAATGAGCAGTTCTTC.

V usage is TRBV25-1 and J usage is TRBJ2-7; 8 nucleotides align to TRBD1. Germline V gene sequence: CDR1 MGHDK, CDR2 SYGVNS. J was trimmed by 4 bases and V by 3 bases; bases with no gene match: 5. The CDR3 totals 14 residues. CDR3 in amino acids: CASSEGQGAYEQYF. In nucleotides, the CDR3 is TGTGCCAGCAGTGAGGGGCAGGGGGCGTACGAGCAGTACTTC.

This clone was observed once. This chain links TRBV5-1 with TRBJ2-1; 8 nucleotides match TRBD2. Trimming removed 1 base from V and 8 bases from J; junction bases left unmatched: 11. Germline V gene lookup returns CDR1 SGHRS and CDR2 YFSETQ. CDR3 length: 16 residues. The DNA for the CDR3 is TGCGCCAGCAGCTTGCTGTCCAGCGGGAGTGGGGATGAGCAGTTCTTC. Its protein is CASSLLSSGSGDEQFF.

The CDR3 sequence is CASSQVGTGDNEQYF. CDR3 in DNA: TGTGCCAGCAGCCAAGTTGGGACAGGGGATAACGAGCAGTACTTC. V is TRBV4-2 and J is TRBJ2-7, with 10 nucleotides matching TRBD1. The CDR3 consists of 15 residues. Germline loops: CDR1 LGHNA, CDR2 YNFKEQ. Losses at the gene ends were 1 base for V and 5 bases for J; bases not matched to a gene: 5.

The chain joins TRBV11-2 to TRBJ2-7; 11 bases are a match to TRBD2. CDR3 length: 15 amino acids. The germline gives CDR1 SGHAT, CDR2 FQNNGV. The ends lost 5 bases at V and 2 bases at J; junction bases unmatched: 5. As DNA, the CDR3 is TGTGCCAGCAGCAGCCTAGCGGGAGGAGCCTACGAGCAGTACTTC. Protein: CASSSLAGGAYEQYF.

The gene calls are TRBV9 and TRBJ2-7, with D possibly matching TRBD1 (6 bases). Between the trimmed V and J ends, which lost 0 bases and 13 bases, there was a span of 17 bases. The CDR3 runs to 13 residues. CDR1 is SGDLS and CDR2 is YYNGEE in the germline V gene. The CDR3: CASSVDTGRNVYF. CDR3 DNA: TGTGCCAGCAGCGTAGATACAGGGAGAAACGTATACTTC. Combining the CDR3 with reference TRBV9 and TRBJ2-7 gives the whole variable domain DSGVTQTPKHLITATGQRVTLRCSPRSGDLSVYWYQQSLDQGLQFLIQYYNGEERAKGNILERFSAQQFPDLHSELNLSSLELGDSALYFCASSVDTGRNVYFGPGTRLTVT.

The genes are TRBV6-5 and TRBJ2-1, with D perhaps TRBD1 (6 bases). Trimming cost V 9 bases and J 0 bases, with 15 bases left between them. The germline V gene encodes CDR1 MNHEY and CDR2 SVGAGI. The CDR3 runs 15 residues. Here the CDR3 reads CASSGRRGSYNEQFF. The CDR3 DNA is TGTGCCAGTTCTGGCCGCAGGGGCTCCTACAATGAGCAGTTCTTC.

The chain is built from TRBV2 and TRBJ2-2; 7 bases align to TRBD1. The CDR3 is 16 amino acids. Looked up from germline, CDR1 is SNHLY and CDR2 is FYNNEI. Unmatched junction bases numbered 3, after V lost 1 base and J lost 1 base. The CDR3 loop reads CASSEEGAGNTGELFF. Written as DNA, the CDR3 is TGTGCCAGCAGTGAAGAGGGGGCTGGGAACACCGGGGAGCTGTTTTTT.

J is TRBJ2-5 and V is TRBV6-5; 12 bases line up with TRBD2. The CDR3 runs 15 residues. Germline CDR1 and CDR2: MNHEY and SVGAGI. V dropped 5 bases and J dropped 6; count of bases not matched to a gene: 7. The CDR3 reads CASSPPLAGGKTQYF. For the CDR3, the DNA is TGTGCCAGCAGTCCCCCGCTAGCGGGAGGGAAGACCCAGTACTTC.

This clone showed up just once. This chain uses TRBV9 with TRBJ2-2; D is undetermined. Germline V gene lookup returns CDR1 SGDLS and CDR2 YYNGEE. V lost 4 bases and J lost 2, with 18 bases in between. This CDR3 spans 17 amino acids. This CDR3 reads CASSHAASNPNTGELFF. CDR3 in DNA: TGTGCCAGCAGCCATGCGGCCTCCAACCCCAACACCGGGGAGCTGTTTTTT.

This chain joins TRBV11-2 and TRBJ2-1; D unresolved. CDR1 and CDR2 (germline): SGHAT, FQNNGV. The CDR3 consists of 12 residues. V was shortened by 5 bases and J by 8 bases, with 10 bases between the two germline ends. The CDR3 bases are TGTGCCAGCAGCCCCAGCCAGTATGAGCAGTTCTTC. Its protein is CASSPSQYEQFF.

This clone was counted a single time. This chain links TRBV2 with TRBJ2-7; 8 bases fit TRBD1. Germline V gene lookup returns CDR1 SNHLY and CDR2 FYNNEI. After removal of 10 bases from V and 4 bases from J, the junction contained 9 bases not matched to a gene. CDR3 length: 13 amino acids. CDR3 region: CANKKDREYEQYF. The CDR3 DNA follows: TGTGCCAACAAAAAGGACAGGGAATACGAGCAGTACTTC.

The rearrangement links TRBV5-4 to TRBJ1-3; tentatively, D is TRBD1 (6 bases). V dropped 4 bases and J dropped 3 bases, with 14 bases sitting between them. Germline-derived CDR1 and CDR2 are SGHNT and YYREEE (reference sequence). The CDR3 runs 15 residues. CDR3 loop: CASSAYTGSGNTIYF. CDR3 DNA sequence: TGTGCCAGCAGCGCATATACAGGGAGTGGAAACACCATATATTTT.

CDR3 sequence reads: CASSLPGGELFF. CDR3 sequence (DNA): TGTGCCAGCAGCCTCCCTGGGGGGGAGCTGTTTTTT. The chain recombines TRBV4-2 with TRBJ2-2; D call uncertain. V lost 4 bases to trimming and J lost 8 bases, with 8 bases between them. The CDR3 runs 12 residues. Germline-derived CDR1 and CDR2 are LGHNA and YNFKEQ.

V gene TRBV13 combines with J gene TRBJ2-2, with D possibly TRBD1 on 6 matching bases. Germline-derived CDR1 and CDR2 are PRHDT and FYEKMQ (reference sequence). CDR3 length: 16 amino acids. Trimming pared 5 bases from V and 4 bases from J, leaving 17 bases between. The CDR3 nucleotides are TGTGCCAGCAGCAAAAACAGGGTGTCGGGCACCGGGGAGCTGTTTTTT. This encodes CASSKNRVSGTGELFF.

The J gene is TRBJ1-5, the V gene TRBV18, with 9 positions matching TRBD1. Germline V gives CDR1 KGHSH, CDR2 LQKENI. V lost 4 bases to trimming and J lost 4 bases; unmatched junction nucleotides: 2. This CDR3 is built from 14 residues. DNA of the CDR3: TGTGCCAGCTCACAAGGACAGGGGAATCAGCCCCAGCATTTT. Translation: CASSQGQGNQPQHF.

The V call is TRBV19, the J call TRBJ2-1, with TRBD2 matching 8 bases. The J segment lost 4 bases and the V segment lost 1 base, leaving 3 bases of the junction unmatched. This CDR3 comprises 15 residues. The germline V gene encodes CDR1 LNHDA and CDR2 SQIVND (reference sequence). CDR3 in DNA: TGTGCCAGTAGTATAGGTAGCGGGACTTACAATGAGCAGTTCTTC. Amino acids: CASSIGSGTYNEQFF.

The chain is built from TRBV6-1 and TRBJ1-3, with D possibly matching TRBD1 (5 bases). This CDR3 region has 13 residues. V was clipped by 8 bases and J by 2 bases, with 10 bases between them. Germline CDR1 MNHNS, CDR2 SASEGT. The CDR3 sequence is CASLGGTGNTIYF. CDR3 DNA sequence: TGTGCCAGCCTCGGGGGGACTGGAAACACCATATATTTT.

V is TRBV11-3 and J is TRBJ1-1; possibly TRBD1 for D (6 bases). The CDR3 is made up of 13 amino acids. Between the trimmed V and J ends, which lost 4 bases and 4 bases, there was a span of 10 bases. Germline V CDR1 and CDR2: SGHNT, YENEEA. The CDR3 bases are TGTGCCAGCAGCTACCGGGACACCACTGAAGCTTTCTTT. Its translation is CASSYRDTTEAFF.

J is TRBJ1-2 and V is TRBV7-2; a possible D gene is TRBD1 (5 bases). This CDR3 is 13 amino acids long. V was trimmed by 4 bases and J by 7 bases, leaving 13 bases between them. The germline gives CDR1 SGHTA, CDR2 FQGNSA. CDR3 sequence (DNA): TGTGCCAGCAGCTCTAGTCAGGGCGGTGGCTACACCTTC. Its protein is CASSSSQGGGYTF.

This sequence joins TRBV6-6 and TRBJ1-2; D is ambiguous. The CDR3 runs to 16 residues. Germline values: CDR1 MNHNY, CDR2 SVGAGI (reference sequence). V was pared by 6 bases and J by 0 bases, with 17 bases between. The CDR3 loop is CASRPYPTEPNYGYTF. The CDR3, as DNA: TGTGCCAGCAGACCTTACCCCACTGAACCTAACTATGGCTACACCTTC.

J is TRBJ2-7 and V is TRBV2; 9 bases match TRBD1. The CDR3 covers 14 residues. V lost 8 bases, J lost 5 bases, and 10 bases stayed unmatched. The germline gives CDR1 SNHLY, CDR2 FYNNEI. The CDR3 spells CASGKGQGIHEQYF. For the CDR3, the DNA is TGTGCCAGCGGTAAGGGACAGGGTATCCACGAGCAGTACTTC.

V gene TRBV4-1 combines with J gene TRBJ2-5; maybe TRBD2 (5 bases). V lost 5 bases, J lost 3 bases, and 13 bases lay in between. The germline V gene encodes CDR1 MGHRA and CDR2 YSYEKL. The CDR3 totals 14 residues. The CDR3 DNA reads TGCGCCAGCAGCAGACGACTGGAGGAAGAGACCCAGTACTTC. Residues: CASSRRLEEETQYF.

This clone has just a few counts. The genes are TRBV7-2 and TRBJ2-1; no firm D call. V lost 5 bases and J lost 6, with 14 bases in between. The CDR3 has 14 amino acids. Germline lookup yields CDR1 SGHTA and CDR2 FQGNSA. This chain's CDR3 is CASSHGPFSNEQFF. CDR3 coding DNA: TGTGCCAGCAGCCACGGGCCCTTCAGCAATGAGCAGTTCTTC.